The 19 T cell receptor beta chains below come from one sample, sequenced in a study of blood T cells in healthy people across ages (dated by TCRdb to the mid-2010s). The library was produced with 5' RACE. Data came from an Illumina HiSeq 2500. A second PCR of about 6 to 12 cycles was run with a J-beta primer mix and a sample-barcoded 5' primer. TCRdb applied fastp at Q25 and MiXCR to the public reads, then kept only in-frame beta chains. Identical CDR3 protein sequences are pooled into one entry, listed with their most common genes and DNA. The table for this sample lists about 720,000 distinct CDR3 sequences; 22% of them were counted only once. The ten largest clonotypes hold about 20% of the sample. The specimen was blood. Receptors originate from a man in his sixties or seventies in good health.

This sequence joins TRBV9 and TRBJ2-1; 7 nucleotides match TRBD2. CDR1 and CDR2 from the germline V gene are SGDLS and YYNGEE. The CDR3 totals 15 residues. With V trimmed by 0 bases and J by 8 bases, 8 bases remained unmatched. The CDR3, as DNA: TGTGCCAGCAGCGTAGGAGGGAGGGTTTTCGATGAGCAGTTCTTC. Its translation is CASSVGGRVFDEQFF.

This clonotype was detected only a few times. The chain employs TRBV12-5 and TRBJ1-1; a possible D gene is TRBD1 (5 bases). The CDR3 extends over 12 amino acids. V lost 5 bases and J 7 bases, leaving 11 bases between the germline ends. CDR1 is LGHNT and CDR2 is FRNRAP in the germline V gene. The CDR3 region is CASGRDSLEAFF. In DNA form, the CDR3 reads TGTGCTAGTGGTCGTGACAGCCTTGAAGCTTTCTTT.

This chain uses TRBV12-3 or TRBV12-4 with TRBJ1-6, with D possibly being TRBD1 (5 bases). The CDR3 is 12 residues long. V dropped 6 bases and J dropped 7 bases, with 7 bases sitting between them. Here the CDR3 reads CASSRQNSPLHF. For the CDR3, the DNA is TGTGCCAGCAGCAGACAGAATTCACCCCTCCACTTT.

The chain combines TRBV5-1 with TRBJ1-2; 9 nucleotides agree with TRBD1. The CDR3 runs to 15 residues. V lost 1 base to trimming and J lost 4 bases; unmatched junction nucleotides: 5. From germline, CDR1 is SGHRS and CDR2 YFSETQ. The CDR3 protein is CASSLPGQGSYGYTF. The CDR3 region has the DNA TGCGCCAGCAGCTTGCCGGGACAGGGTAGCTATGGCTACACCTTC.

V is TRBV11-2 and J is TRBJ2-4; no reliable D call. The V end was cut by 1 base, the J end by 9 bases, with 13 bases between. Germline-derived CDR1 and CDR2 are SGHAT and FQNNGV. The CDR3 consists of 14 residues. The CDR3 is CASSLVANMGIQYF. CDR3 coding DNA: TGTGCCAGCAGCTTAGTCGCGAATATGGGCATTCAGTACTTC.

This clonotype was recorded a few times. The chain combines TRBV20-1 with TRBJ2-1; D possibly uses TRBD1 or TRBD2 (5 bases each). The V end lost 6 bases, the J end lost 6 bases, and 18 bases lay between the germline ends. There are 14 residues in the CDR3. CDR1 and CDR2 from the germline V gene are DFQATT and SNEGSKA (reference sequence). The CDR3 spells CSAPGGVWANEQFF. CDR3 bases: TGCAGTGCCCCTGGGGGAGTCTGGGCCAATGAGCAGTTCTTC.

This sequence joins TRBV7-9 and TRBJ2-1; 7 bases align to TRBD2. The germline V gene encodes CDR1 SEHNR and CDR2 FQNEAQ (reference sequence). V shed 6 bases, J shed 1 base, and the junction held 9 bases outside the gene matches. CDR3 length: 16 residues. The CDR3 is CASSSGTTGSYNEQFF. DNA for the CDR3: TGTGCCAGCAGTTCCGGGACTACCGGATCCTACAATGAGCAGTTCTTC. Variable domain in full (rest from reference TRBV7-9 and TRBJ2-1): DTGVSQNPRHKITKRGQNVTFRCDPISEHNRLYWYRQTLGQGPEFLTYFQNEAQLEKSRLLSDRFSAERPKGSFSTLEIQRTEQGDSAMYLCASSSGTTGSYNEQFFGPGTRLTVL.

This clonotype was seen ten or more times. The chain uses TRBV12-3 or TRBV12-4 and TRBJ1-5, with TRBD1 identical over 9 bases. V shed 1 base and J 2 bases; nucleotides not matched to a gene: 0. This CDR3 comprises 15 residues. CDR3 sequence (DNA): TGTGCCAGCAGTTTAGGGACAGGGGGCAATCAGCCCCAGCATTTT. It codes for CASSLGTGGNQPQHF.

Many counts were recorded for this clonotype. The chain has TRBV20-1 and TRBJ2-4; 10 nucleotides agree with TRBD1. Germline V gene data show CDR1 as DFQATT and CDR2 as SNEGSKA (reference sequence). The CDR3 extends over 13 amino acids. Trimming at V came to 2 bases and at J to 9 bases, leaving 4 bases not matched to a gene. Here the CDR3 reads CSARTGTGAIQYF. The CDR3 nucleotides are TGCAGTGCTAGAACCGGGACAGGGGCCATTCAGTACTTC.

This chain connects TRBV12-3 or TRBV12-4 to TRBJ2-5; D is unresolved. The CDR3 contains 13 residues. V dropped 6 bases and J dropped 3 bases, with 11 bases sitting between them. CDR3 residues: CASRIGRKETQYF. CDR3 bases: TGTGCCAGCAGGATCGGGCGGAAAGAGACCCAGTACTTC.

This chain uses TRBV6-2 or TRBV6-3 with TRBJ2-5; no clear D. Germline V CDR1 and CDR2: MNHEY, SVGEGT. Deletions cut 7 bases from V and 5 bases from J, with 8 bases between. CDR3 length equals 11 residues. The CDR3 bases are TGTGCCAGCAAGAAGCTGGAGACCCAGTACTTC. Translated, it gives CASKKLETQYF.

This clonotype was detected only a few times. The chain links TRBV11-2 to TRBJ2-7; D gene unclear. This CDR3 has 13 residues. CDR1 and CDR2 from the germline V gene are SGHAT and FQNNGV. V lost 8 bases, J lost 3 bases, and 14 bases lay in between. The CDR3 DNA follows: TGTGCCAGCGGCCTAGGACGGAGCTACGAGCAGTACTTC. Translation: CASGLGRSYEQYF. The whole variable domain, filled in from reference TRBV11-2 and TRBJ2-7, reads EAGVAQSPRYKIIEKRQSVAFWCNPISGHATLYWYQQILGQGPKLLIQFQNNGVVDDSQLPKDRFSAERLKGVDSTLKIQPAKLEDSAVYLCASGLGRSYEQYFGPGTRLTVT.

This chain uses TRBV29-1 with TRBJ1-2, with D possibly matching TRBD1 (5 bases). Deletions cut 8 bases from V and 6 bases from J, with 16 bases between. CDR3 length: 12 amino acids. Germline loops: CDR1 SQVTM, CDR2 ANQGSEA. The CDR3 spells CSTREGVDGYTF. In DNA form, the CDR3 reads TGCAGCACCCGCGAAGGGGTAGATGGCTACACCTTC.

In this sample, this clonotype turned up a few times. The chain joins TRBV7-9 to TRBJ2-7; D tentatively reads TRBD1 or TRBD2 (5 bases each). The CDR3 has 15 amino acids. CDR1 and CDR2 (germline): SEHNR, FQNEAQ (reference sequence). Between the trimmed V and J ends, which lost 4 bases and 2 bases, there was a span of 15 bases. The CDR3 is CASSSDRDGAYEQYV. The CDR3 coding sequence is TGTGCCAGCAGCTCGGACCGGGACGGGGCCTACGAGCAGTACGTC.

The rearrangement links TRBV4-2 to TRBJ2-2; D is perhaps TRBD1 (6 bases). This CDR3 region has 15 residues. Trimming removed 2 bases at V and 1 base at J, with 8 bases between. Germline values: CDR1 LGHNA, CDR2 YNFKEQ. CDR3 nucleotides: TGTGCCAGCAGCCAACCGGGACAGAACACCGGGGAGCTGTTTTTT. This translates into CASSQPGQNTGELFF.

V usage is TRBV12-3 or TRBV12-4 and J usage is TRBJ2-3, with TRBD2 matching over 9 bases. V lost 10 bases, J lost 0 bases, and 5 bases stayed unmatched. The CDR3 totals 14 residues. The CDR3 region is CAIQRGVSTDTQYF. The CDR3 DNA is TGTGCCATCCAGCGGGGGGTTAGCACAGATACGCAGTATTTT.

This clonotype was seen more than once but under ten times. The chain combines TRBV19 with TRBJ1-4; D not resolved. Deletions cut 8 bases from V and 0 bases from J, with 16 bases between. The CDR3 runs to 16 residues. Germline CDR1 reads LNHDA; CDR2 reads SQIVND (reference sequence). CDR3 DNA: TGTGCCAGTCGCGAGGCGCGGCAACCAACTAATGAAAAACTGTTTTTT. Amino acids: CASREARQPTNEKLFF.

V gene TRBV2 combines with J gene TRBJ2-3; 8 nucleotides agree with TRBD2. Germline V lookup: CDR1 SNHLY, CDR2 FYNNEI. The CDR3 contains 15 residues. The J segment lost 2 bases and the V segment lost 7 bases, leaving 8 bases of the junction unmatched. The CDR3 nucleotides read TGTGCCAGCACCAAAGCGGGGGAGATCACAGATACGCAGTATTTT. This sequence encodes CASTKAGEITDTQYF. Drawing the rest from reference TRBV2 and TRBJ2-3, the complete variable domain is EPEVTQTPSHQVTQMGQEVILRCVPISNHLYFYWYRQILGQKVEFLVSFYNNEISEKSEIFDDQFSVERPDGSNFTLKIRSTKLEDSAMYFCASTKAGEITDTQYFGPGTRLTVL.

At least ten counts were recorded for this clonotype. This rearrangement joins TRBV29-1 to TRBJ1-2, with a possible D match to TRBD1 (5 bases). Germline V gives CDR1 SQVTM, CDR2 ANQGSEA. This CDR3 is 12 amino acids long. Between the trimmed V and J ends, which lost 7 bases and 4 bases, there was a span of 13 bases. The CDR3 DNA reads TGCAGCGCCCTCGGGCAGGGCTATGGCTACACCTTC. This gives the protein CSALGQGYGYTF.